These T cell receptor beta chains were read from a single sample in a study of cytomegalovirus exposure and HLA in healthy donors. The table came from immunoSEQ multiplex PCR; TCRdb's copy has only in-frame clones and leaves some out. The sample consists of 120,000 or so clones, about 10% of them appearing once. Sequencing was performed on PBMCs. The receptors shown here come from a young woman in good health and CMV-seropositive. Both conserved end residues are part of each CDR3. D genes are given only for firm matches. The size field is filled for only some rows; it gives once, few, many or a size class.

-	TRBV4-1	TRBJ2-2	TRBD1	TGCGCCAGCAGCCACGGGACAGGATACACCGGGGAGCTGTTTTTT	CASSHGTGYTGELFF
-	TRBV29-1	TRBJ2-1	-	TGCAGCGTTTCTAACAATGAGCAGTTCTTC	CSVSNNEQFF
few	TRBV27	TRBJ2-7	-	TGTGCCAGCAGTTTACCGGGCAGGGACGAGCAGTACTTC	CASSLPGRDEQYF
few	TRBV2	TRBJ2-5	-	TGTGCCAGCAGTGTAACCTCGGGCGGGATCAGACGGGAGACCCAGTACTTC	CASSVTSGGIRRETQYF
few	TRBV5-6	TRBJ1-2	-	TGTGCCAGCAGCTTGTTGGGAGCTTATGGCTACACCTTC	CASSLLGAYGYTF
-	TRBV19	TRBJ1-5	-	TGTGCCAGTAGTATAGGGTCACAGGGTGTTCAGCCCCAGCATTTT	CASSIGSQGVQPQHF
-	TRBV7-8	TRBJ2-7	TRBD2	TGTGCCAGCAGCTTAGGACTAGCGGGCTACGAGCAGTACTTC	CASSLGLAGYEQYF
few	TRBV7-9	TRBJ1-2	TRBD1	TGTGCCAGCAGCCAGCCCGGGACAGGGACGTCCTATGGCTACACCTTC	CASSQPGTGTSYGYTF
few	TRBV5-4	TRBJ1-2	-	TGTGCCAGCAGCATCGGGGAGATCTGGGGCTACACCTTC	CASSIGEIWGYTF
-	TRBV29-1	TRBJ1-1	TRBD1	TGCAGCGTCAGCCCCCCGGGACAGAGATCTGAAGCTTTCTTT	CSVSPPGQRSEAFF
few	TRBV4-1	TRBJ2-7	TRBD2	TGCGCCAGCAGCGCCGGGACTACTAGCTCCTACGAGCAGTACTTC	CASSAGTTSSYEQYF
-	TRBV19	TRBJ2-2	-	TGTGCCAGTAGTACCCGGGGACAGAACACCGGGGAGCTGTTTTTT	CASSTRGQNTGELFF
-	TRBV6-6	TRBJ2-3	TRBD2	TGTGCCAGCGGGAGGGGATACACAGATACGCAGTATTTT	CASGRGYTDTQYF
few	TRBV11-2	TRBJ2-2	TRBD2	TGTGCCAGCAGCTTTAGCGGGGACGCGAACACCGGGGAGCTGTTTTTT	CASSFSGDANTGELFF
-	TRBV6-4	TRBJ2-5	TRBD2	TGTGCCAGCAGTGTGACTAGCGGGAGCGAGACCCAGTACTTC	CASSVTSGSETQYF
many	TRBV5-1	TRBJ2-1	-	TGCGCCAGCAGCTTGGGAGGAGAATCCTACAATGAGCAGTTCTTC	CASSLGGESYNEQFF
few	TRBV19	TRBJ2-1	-	TGTGCCAGTAGAAGGTCGCGGGACCGCAATGAGCAGTTCTTC	CASRRSRDRNEQFF
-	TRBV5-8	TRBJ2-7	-	TGTGCCAGCAGCTTCCCAAACCTAGCCTACGAGCAGTACTTC	CASSFPNLAYEQYF
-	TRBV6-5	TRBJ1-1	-	TGTGCCAGCACCAGGGTGGGCGGCACTGAAGCTTTCTTT	CASTRVGGTEAFF
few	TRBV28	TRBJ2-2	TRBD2	TGTGCCAGCAGTTTATCGGCTAGCGGGTTCACCGGGGAGCTGTTTTTT	CASSLSASGFTGELFF
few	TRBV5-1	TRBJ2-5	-	TGCGCCAGCGCCGGGCAGGGGCAAGAGACCCAGTACTTC	CASAGQGQETQYF
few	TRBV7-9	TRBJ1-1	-	TGTGCCAGCAGCGCCAGTATGAACACTGAAGCTTTCTTT	CASSASMNTEAFF
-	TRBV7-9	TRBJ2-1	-	TGTGCCAGCAGCCAAGAGGGACTGATAATGTACAATGAGCAGTTCTTC	CASSQEGLIMYNEQFF
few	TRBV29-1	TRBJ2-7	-	TGCAGCGTAAAATACACCTACGAGCAGTACTTC	CSVKYTYEQYF
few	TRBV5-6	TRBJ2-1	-	TGTGCCAGCAGCTTGGGTGTCCCGGAGTACAATGAGCAGTTCTTC	CASSLGVPEYNEQFF
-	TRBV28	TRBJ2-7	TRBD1	TGTGCCAGCAGCAGGACAGGGATTTCCTACGAGCAGTACTTC	CASSRTGISYEQYF
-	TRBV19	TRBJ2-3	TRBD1	TGTGCCAGTAGTATAAGGGACAGGGATACGCAGTATTTT	CASSIRDRDTQYF
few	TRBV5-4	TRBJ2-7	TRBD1	TGTGCCAGCAGCCCGGCCGGGACAGGGCCCGAGCAGTACTTC	CASSPAGTGPEQYF
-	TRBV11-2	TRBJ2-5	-	TGTGCCAGCAGCGGGCGGACAGACCAAGAGACCCAGTACTTC	CASSGRTDQETQYF
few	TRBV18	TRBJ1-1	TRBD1	TGTGCCAGCTCGCCACAGGGGAAGGTAGGGAACACTGAAGCTTTCTTT	CASSPQGKVGNTEAFF
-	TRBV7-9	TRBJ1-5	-	TGTGCCAGCACCGCGTCAGGGGAACGTCAGCCCCAGCATTTT	CASTASGERQPQHF
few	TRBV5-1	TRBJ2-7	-	TGCGCCAGCAAACCGGGGCAAGAGGTCCCGGGGGTCGAGCAGTACTTC	CASKPGQEVPGVEQYF
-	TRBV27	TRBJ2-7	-	TGTGCCGTAGGAGGGGTTCCTCTCTACGAGCAGTACTTC	CAVGGVPLYEQYF
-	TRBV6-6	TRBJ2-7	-	TGTGCCAGCAGTTACGATGCAGGGGAGCAGTACTTC	CASSYDAGEQYF
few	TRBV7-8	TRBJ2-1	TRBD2	TGTGCCAGCAGCTCCCTAGCGGGGAGCTCCTACAATGAGCAGTTCTTC	CASSSLAGSSYNEQFF
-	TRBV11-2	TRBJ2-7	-	TGTGCCAGCAGCTTAGACAGACAGTCCTACGAGCAGTACTTC	CASSLDRQSYEQYF
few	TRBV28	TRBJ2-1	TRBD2	TGTGCCAGCACGTGGGGTGCGGGAGCAAGGAATGAGCAGTTCTTC	CASTWGAGARNEQFF
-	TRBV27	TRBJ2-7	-	TGTGCCACTATGACGTGGGGGGGACAAAACTACGAGCAGTACTTC	CATMTWGGQNYEQYF
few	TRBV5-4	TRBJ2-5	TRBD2	TGTGCCAGCAGCTTCACGGGGGGGGAGACCCAGTACTTC	CASSFTGGETQYF
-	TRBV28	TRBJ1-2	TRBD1	TGTGCCAGCAAGGCGACAGGGTTCGGGGAAGGCTACACCTTC	CASKATGFGEGYTF
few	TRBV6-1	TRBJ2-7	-	TGTGCCAGCAGTGAAGGGGGACTGGGAGCTTTCGAGCAGTACTTC	CASSEGGLGAFEQYF
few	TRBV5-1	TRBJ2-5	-	TGCGCCAGCAGCTTTGGTGCGGGTGCGGAAGAGACCCAGTACTTC	CASSFGAGAEETQYF